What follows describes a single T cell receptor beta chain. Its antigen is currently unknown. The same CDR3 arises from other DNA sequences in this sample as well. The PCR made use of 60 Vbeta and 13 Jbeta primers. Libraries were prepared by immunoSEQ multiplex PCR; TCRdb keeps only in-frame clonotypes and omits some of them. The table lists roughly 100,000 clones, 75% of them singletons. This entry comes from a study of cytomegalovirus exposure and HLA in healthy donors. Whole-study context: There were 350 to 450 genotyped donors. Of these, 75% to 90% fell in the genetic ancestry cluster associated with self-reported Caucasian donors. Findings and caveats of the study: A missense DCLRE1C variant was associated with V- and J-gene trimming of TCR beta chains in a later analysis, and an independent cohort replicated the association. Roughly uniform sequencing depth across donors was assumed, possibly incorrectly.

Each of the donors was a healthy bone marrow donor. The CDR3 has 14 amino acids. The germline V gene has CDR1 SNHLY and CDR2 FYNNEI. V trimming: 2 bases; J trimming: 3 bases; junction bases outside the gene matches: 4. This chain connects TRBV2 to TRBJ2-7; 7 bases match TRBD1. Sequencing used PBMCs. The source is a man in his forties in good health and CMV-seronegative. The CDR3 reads CASSEQGVDYEQYF. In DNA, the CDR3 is TGTGCCAGCAGTGAACAGGGGGTCGACTACGAGCAGTACTTC. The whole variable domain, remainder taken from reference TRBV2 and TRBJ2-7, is EPEVTQTPSHQVTQMGQEVILRCVPISNHLYFYWYRQILGQKVEFLVSFYNNEISEKSEIFDDQFSVERPDGSNFTLKIRSTKLEDSAMYFCASSEQGVDYEQYFGPGTRLTVT.